A single sample is the source of the 5 T cell receptor beta chains below, sequenced in a study of CD8 T cells in Susac syndrome (dated by TCRdb to about 2019). The library was generated by the immunoSEQ multiplex PCR assay. RNA was extracted using the RNeasy kit, and roughly 0.45 to 1 ug of the RNA was reverse transcribed with random hexamers. The public reads were reanalyzed by TCRdb: fastp trimming at Q25, MiXCR alignment, in-frame beta chains only. One record per CDR3 amino acid sequence lists the most common genes and DNA. For this sample there are fewer than 60,000 distinct CDR3 sequences; just under 95% appear just once. The top ten hold about 0.8% of the sample. Sequenced material: CD8+ T cells from PBMCs. The origin of the receptors is a human donor with Susac syndrome.

The chain recombines TRBV2 with TRBJ2-7, with D unclear. There are 13 residues in the CDR3. V was trimmed by 8 bases and J by 0 bases, leaving 11 bases between them. From germline, CDR1 is SNHLY and CDR2 FYNNEI. The CDR3 nucleotides read TGTGCCAGCCTAGGCTACAGCTCCTACGAGCAGTACTTC. This codes for CASLGYSSYEQYF.

The chain is built from TRBV30 and TRBJ1-1, with no clear D. Germline values: CDR1 GTSNPN, CDR2 SVGIG (reference sequence). Deletions cut 0 bases from V and 1 base from J, with 12 bases between. CDR3 length equals 15 residues. CDR3 amino acids: CAWSVLSQPNTEAFF. In DNA form, the CDR3 reads TGTGCCTGGAGTGTACTTTCGCAGCCGAACACTGAAGCTTTCTTT.

This clonotype was seen once. The chain employs TRBV4-2 and TRBJ1-2; tentative D call: TRBD1 (6 bases). This CDR3 is built from 15 residues. Germline CDR1 LGHNA, CDR2 YNFKEQ. V lost 0 bases and J 2 bases, leaving 10 bases between the germline ends. The CDR3 nucleotides are TGTGCCAGCAGCCAAGATAGGGGGAACAACTATGGCTACACCTTC. Its translation is CASSQDRGNNYGYTF.

The chain recombines TRBV12-3 or TRBV12-4 with TRBJ1-6; D not certain. The CDR3 totals 16 residues. Trimming removed 5 bases at V and 1 base at J, with 12 bases between. The CDR3 protein is CASSPPPGSYNSPLHF. CDR3 sequence (DNA): TGTGCCAGCAGTCCGCCGCCGGGTTCCTATAATTCACCCCTCCACTTT.

The chain links TRBV19 to TRBJ2-7; D possibly corresponds to TRBD1 (6 bases). The V gene's germline CDR1 is LNHDA and CDR2 SQIVND (reference sequence). The CDR3 extends over 13 amino acids. Deletions cut 9 bases from V and 2 bases from J, with 14 bases between. CDR3 DNA: TGTGCCAGCGGACAGACAGCGACCTACGAGCAGTACTTC. It codes for CASGQTATYEQYF.